Sequencing of this T cell receptor (beta chain) was carried out in a study of identical twins. V shed 6 bases and J 0 bases; nucleotides not matched to a gene: 8. The CDR3 extends over 15 amino acids. Germline V gene lookup returns CDR1 SGHNT and CDR2 YYREEE (reference sequence). This clonotype has just a few counts. The antigen remains unidentified. One entry per CDR3 protein, called by TCRdb with MiXCR from the 5' RACE reads. Among 700,000 or so distinct CDR3 sequences, around 8.6% were seen once, and the ten largest hold around 0.98%. General study points: The presence of invariant MAIT and iNKT cells could partly confound analyses of zero-insertion sequences. Within monozygotic twins, out-of-frame TCR alpha sharing was underestimated by the models. Out-of-frame alpha sequences shared between twins exhibited an excess of low generation probability.

These same records also appear under a second study, on yellow fever vaccine responses in identical twins.

The chain joins TRBV5-4 to TRBJ1-2; 7 bases match TRBD1. The sequenced sample was PBMCs. This receptor was identified in a woman between 18 and 29 years old in good health. CDR3 in amino acids: CASTAQGGSNYGYTF. CDR3 sequence (DNA): TGTGCCAGCACTGCACAAGGGGGCTCTAACTATGGCTACACCTTC.